This T cell receptor (beta chain) emerged from a study of cytomegalovirus exposure and HLA in healthy donors. Primers: 60 Vbeta forward and 13 Jbeta reverse. Assay: immunoSEQ multiplex PCR; the TCRdb copy retains only in-frame clones and omits some. The table shows around 80,000 clones, with approximately 60% occurring only once. The CDR3 consists of 16 residues. Germline-derived CDR1 and CDR2 are LGHNA and YNFKEQ. With 0 bases clipped from V and 0 bases from J, the junction kept 4 bases outside the gene matches. Sequencing was done on a sample of PBMCs. The J gene is TRBJ2-7, the V gene TRBV4-2; 8 bases match TRBD1. The sequence came from a male donor in good health and CMV-seropositive. In DNA, the CDR3 is TGTGCCAGCAGCCAAGATAGGACAGGGAGCTCCTACGAGCAGTACTTC. Translating it yields CASSQDRTGSSYEQYF.